The clone carrying this T cell receptor (beta chain) was picked up many times. The sample belongs to a study of human T cells and chemical hapten exposure. V trimming: 3 bases; J trimming: 6 bases; junction bases outside the gene matches: 6. CDR3 length equals 16 residues. CDR1 is SEHNR and CDR2 is FQNEAQ in the germline V gene (reference sequence). Each CDR3 protein gets one entry after TCRdb re-called the RACE reads with MiXCR. The sample includes 85,000 to 120,000 distinct CDR3 sequences, 9% to 15% seen only once; the top ten take 1.6%. Indicated time point: pre-sensitization, week 0. The treatment is: therapeutic diphenylcyclopropenone sensitization with weekly scalp DPC.

The receptor was isolated from a woman between 45 and 60 years old with alopecia areata. Some clones in this sample may be carry-over from other donors' samples. This sample comprised whole blood, obtained in connection with sensitization to the hapten diphenylcyclopropenone (DPC). The genes are TRBV7-9 and TRBJ1-6; 9 positions agree with TRBD1. The CDR3 sequence: CASSFRTGEGNSPLHF. CDR3 DNA: TGTGCCAGCAGCTTCCGGACAGGGGAGGGTAATTCACCCCTCCACTTT.